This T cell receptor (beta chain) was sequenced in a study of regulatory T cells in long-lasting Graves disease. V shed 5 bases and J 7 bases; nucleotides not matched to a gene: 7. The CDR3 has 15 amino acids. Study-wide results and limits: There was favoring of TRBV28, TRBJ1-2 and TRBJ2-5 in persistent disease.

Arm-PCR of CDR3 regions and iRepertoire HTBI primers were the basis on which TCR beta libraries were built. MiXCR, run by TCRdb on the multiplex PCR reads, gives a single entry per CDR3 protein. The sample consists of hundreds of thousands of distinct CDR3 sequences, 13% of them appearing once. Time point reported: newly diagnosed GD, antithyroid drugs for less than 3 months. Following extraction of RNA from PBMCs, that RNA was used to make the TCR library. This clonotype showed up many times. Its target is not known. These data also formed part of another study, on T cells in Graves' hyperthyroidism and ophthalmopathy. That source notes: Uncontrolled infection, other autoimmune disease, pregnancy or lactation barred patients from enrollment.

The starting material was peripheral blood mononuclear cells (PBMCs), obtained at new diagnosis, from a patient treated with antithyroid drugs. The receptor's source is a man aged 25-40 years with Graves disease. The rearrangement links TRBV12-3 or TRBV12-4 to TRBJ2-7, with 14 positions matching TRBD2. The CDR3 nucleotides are TGTGCCAGCAGTCAGACTAGCGGGAGGGCTGATGAGCAGTACTTC. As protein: CASSQTSGRADEQYF.